This T cell receptor (beta chain) was documented in a study of cytomegalovirus exposure and HLA in healthy donors. Study-wide results and caveats: Later analysis identified several of the most significant clusters that appeared linked to common viral pathogens. 164 TCR beta chains were listed as cytomegalovirus-associated.

V lost 4 bases and J lost 0, with 15 bases in between. The CDR3 runs 16 residues. Per germline, CDR1 MGHRA and CDR2 YSYEKL. The PCR was carried out with 60 Vbeta primers and 13 Jbeta primers. Clones were read by immunoSEQ multiplex PCR, and TCRdb kept only the in-frame ones, dropping some. The sample holds 91,000 or so clones; around three quarters are singletons and the top ten take roughly 5.4%. As to this clone: Its matching antigen is unknown.

This rearrangement joins TRBV4-1 to TRBJ1-1; no clear D gene. Input material: PBMCs. This TCR came from a young man in good health and CMV-seropositive. DNA for the CDR3: TGCGCCAGCAGCCCCGGATCGTATGCGGTGAACACTGAAGCTTTCTTT. Amino acid sequence: CASSPGSYAVNTEAFF.